These 21 T cell receptor beta chains were sequenced from one sample in a study of T cell repertoires in cytomegalovirus infection. A single record per CDR3 protein comes from TCRdb applying MiXCR to the reads. Of about 180,000 distinct CDR3 sequences listed, roughly 15% are singletons. Sequencing was done on a sample of CD8+ T cells from PBMCs. Receptors were obtained from a human donor in good health (CMV status not recorded). Some clones in this sample may be carry-over from other donors' samples.

CDR3 amino acids: CASSEFSTLGELFF. The CDR3 DNA reads as TGTGCCAGCAGTGAATTTAGCACGTTGGGGGAGCTGTTTTTT. The chain joins TRBV25-1 to TRBJ2-2, with D uncertain. Germline assignment: CDR1 MGHDK and CDR2 SYGVNS. This CDR3 has 14 amino acids. Trimming pared 1 base from V and 8 bases from J, leaving 11 bases between.

This sequence joins TRBV5-1 and TRBJ2-1; 7 bases line up with TRBD2. V dropped 0 bases and J dropped 0; count of bases not matched to a gene: 6. CDR1 and CDR2 (germline): SGHRS, YFSETQ. The CDR3 contains 17 residues. The CDR3 coding sequence is TGCGCCAGCAGCTTGGCGGCTAGCGGTAGCTCCTACAATGAGCAGTTCTTC. Translation: CASSLAASGSSYNEQFF.

A few counts support this clonotype. The chain employs TRBV13 and TRBJ2-1, with a tentative D call TRBD2 (5 bases). This CDR3 spans 13 amino acids. Germline CDR1 and CDR2: PRHDT and FYEKMQ (reference sequence). The V and J ends lost 2 bases and 9 bases respectively, with 11 bases between them. CDR3: CASSLWGEGEQFF. In DNA form, the CDR3 reads TGTGCCAGCAGCTTATGGGGAGAGGGTGAGCAGTTCTTC.

This clonotype has a count of ten or more. The chain couples TRBV7-2 to TRBJ2-3, with D possibly TRBD2 on 6 matching bases. The CDR3 loop spans 16 amino acids. Trimming removed 1 base at V and 0 bases at J, with 11 bases between. The germline CDR1 and CDR2 sequences are SGHTA and FQGNSA. The CDR3 region is CASSLGGAPSTDTQYF. Here the CDR3 DNA reads TGTGCCAGCAGCTTAGGCGGGGCCCCCAGCACAGATACGCAGTATTTT.

J is TRBJ2-1 and V is TRBV12-3 or TRBV12-4, with 9 positions matching TRBD2. The CDR3 extends over 16 amino acids. Germline trimming cut 3 bases from V and 6 bases from J; bases unmatched to any gene: 9. CDR3 DNA: TGTGCCAGCAGTTTGTTAGTGGCGGGGGGGCCCAATGAGCAGTTCTTC. Amino acid sequence: CASSLLVAGGPNEQFF.

This clonotype has at least ten counts. The gene calls are TRBV7-3 and TRBJ2-1; 11 bases line up with TRBD2. V lost 5 bases and J lost 7; bases outside the gene matches: 7. The CDR3 totals 15 residues. Looked up from germline, CDR1 is SGHTA and CDR2 is FQGTGA. The CDR3 sequence: CASSPTSGAWNEQFF. CDR3 bases: TGTGCCAGCAGCCCGACTAGCGGGGCTTGGAATGAGCAGTTCTTC.

This clonotype was seen a single time. The J gene is TRBJ2-1, the V gene TRBV27, with 12 positions matching TRBD2. The junction had 9 bases not matched to a gene; V was cut back by 7 bases and J by 8 bases. This CDR3 comprises 15 residues. The germline gives CDR1 MNHEY, CDR2 SMNVEV (reference sequence). The CDR3 loop is CASIVTSGGSYEQFF. The CDR3 nucleotides are TGTGCCAGCATCGTTACTAGCGGGGGGTCATATGAGCAGTTCTTC.

This clonotype was found a few times. V usage is TRBV27 and J usage is TRBJ2-4, with TRBD2 as a possible D gene (6 bases). The V gene lost 7 bases and the J gene lost 4 bases, with 23 bases spanning the gap. Looked up from germline, CDR1 is MNHEY and CDR2 is SMNVEV (reference sequence). This CDR3 has 17 residues. DNA of the CDR3: TGTGCCAGCACATGCCCCGATTGGGGGGAGATAAAAAACATTCAGTACTTC. Its translation is CASTCPDWGEIKNIQYF.

This chain joins TRBV5-5 and TRBJ1-1; D remains ambiguous. Trimming left V 3 bases short and J 0 bases short, with 21 bases between. Germline assignment: CDR1 SGHKS and CDR2 YYEKEE (reference sequence). The CDR3 sequence is 18 residues long. The CDR3, as DNA: TGTGCCAGCAGCTCCGAGGAGACTGGGTCAGGAATGAACACTGAAGCTTTCTTT. It translates to CASSSEETGSGMNTEAFF.

The chain couples TRBV7-9 to TRBJ1-5, with a possible D match to TRBD1 (5 bases). V lost 1 base, J lost 2 bases, and 12 bases lay in between. Germline-derived CDR1 and CDR2 are SEHNR and FQNEAQ (reference sequence). The CDR3 spans 16 residues. CDR3 amino acids: CASSLGGIGGNQPQHF. The CDR3 nucleotides read TGTGCCAGCAGCTTAGGTGGGATAGGGGGCAATCAGCCCCAGCATTTT.

The chain is built from TRBV12-3 or TRBV12-4 and TRBJ1-4; D is undetermined. CDR3 length: 14 residues. V was clipped by 1 base and J by 7 bases, with 10 bases between them. CDR3 sequence: CASSLGEFGEKLFF. The CDR3 DNA reads as TGTGCCAGCAGTTTAGGGGAGTTCGGTGAAAAACTGTTTTTT.

The V and J genes are TRBV12-3 or TRBV12-4 and TRBJ2-5; D gene uncertain. The CDR3 spans 15 residues. Trimming removed 6 bases at V and 1 base at J, with 15 bases between. The chain's CDR3 is CASRQTNLIQETQYF. The CDR3 DNA reads as TGTGCCAGCAGGCAGACAAACTTGATCCAAGAGACCCAGTACTTC.

This clonotype was observed at least ten times. The chain joins TRBV7-8 to TRBJ1-1; D possibly corresponds to TRBD1 (6 bases). The CDR3 extends over 15 amino acids. V was cut by 2 bases and J by 1 base, with 11 bases left in between. The germline gives CDR1 SGHVS, CDR2 FQNEAQ. The CDR3 region is CASSLRQGQNTEAFF. The DNA for the CDR3 is TGTGCCAGCAGCTTAAGGCAGGGACAGAACACTGAAGCTTTCTTT.

This clonotype was picked up a small number of times. The V gene is TRBV29-1, the J gene TRBJ2-1, with D unresolved. Germline V gives CDR1 SQVTM, CDR2 ANQGSEA. The V gene lost 3 bases and the J gene lost 3 bases, with 18 bases spanning the gap. The CDR3 totals 16 residues. The CDR3: CSVEGSSVRGYNEQFF. For the CDR3, the DNA is TGCAGCGTTGAGGGGTCGTCCGTCCGAGGCTACAATGAGCAGTTCTTC.

Only a few counts were recorded for this clonotype. The genes are TRBV7-9 and TRBJ1-5; the D gene is possibly TRBD1 (6 bases). This CDR3 is built from 14 residues. The V gene lost 5 bases and the J gene lost 7 bases, with 15 bases spanning the gap. In germline, CDR1 is SEHNR, CDR2 FQNEAQ (reference sequence). The DNA of the CDR3 is TGTGCCAGCAGCGCCCCCGGAGGGGGACAGCCCCAGCATTTT. Translated, it gives CASSAPGGGQPQHF.

This clonotype was observed a few times. This chain joins TRBV4-2 and TRBJ2-7, with 16 bases identical to TRBD2. The CDR3 has 18 residues. V lost 0 bases, J lost 3 bases, and 5 bases stayed unmatched. The germline V gene has CDR1 LGHNA and CDR2 YNFKEQ. The CDR3 bases are TGTGCCAGCAGCCAAGAGGGGACTAGCGGGGGGGCCCTCTACGAGCAGTACTTC. Amino acids: CASSQEGTSGGALYEQYF.

CDR3 nucleotides: TGTGCCAGCAGCTCTACCCGACCACTTATGAACACTGAAGCTTTCTTT. Residues: CASSSTRPLMNTEAFF. The chain has TRBV7-2 and TRBJ1-1; no firm D call. V was clipped by 4 bases and J by 0 bases, with 15 bases between them. CDR1 SGHTA and CDR2 FQGNSA come from the germline V gene. The CDR3 runs 16 residues.

The J gene is TRBJ1-1, the V gene TRBV20-1, with unresolved D. Deletions cut 0 bases from V and 8 bases from J, with 10 bases between. The CDR3 runs to 12 residues. From germline, CDR1 is DFQATT and CDR2 SNEGSKA (reference sequence). In nucleotides, the CDR3 is TGCAGTGCTAGAGAGTTCCCCCCAGAAGCTTTCTTT. It translates to CSAREFPPEAFF.

This clonotype has only a few counts. The chain has TRBV9 and TRBJ2-7, with TRBD2 identical over 7 bases. Germline V gives CDR1 SGDLS, CDR2 YYNGEE. The ends lost 0 bases at V and 3 bases at J; junction bases unmatched: 6. The CDR3 spans 15 residues. CDR3 sequence: CASSVVGGTIYEQYF. The CDR3 coding sequence is TGTGCCAGCAGCGTAGTGGGGGGGACTATCTACGAGCAGTACTTC. The full variable domain, rest sourced from reference TRBV9 and TRBJ2-7, is DSGVTQTPKHLITATGQRVTLRCSPRSGDLSVYWYQQSLDQGLQFLIQYYNGEERAKGNILERFSAQQFPDLHSELNLSSLELGDSALYFCASSVVGGTIYEQYFGPGTRLTVT.

V usage is TRBV7-8 and J usage is TRBJ1-3; the D is unclear. The CDR3 consists of 15 residues. V was cut by 5 bases and J by 4 bases, with 15 bases left in between. The germline gives CDR1 SGHVS, CDR2 FQNEAQ. CDR3 nucleotide sequence: TGTGCCAGCAGCCCTCCAGAAGGGCACGGAAACACCATATATTTT. Translation gives CASSPPEGHGNTIYF.

This clonotype has only a few counts. The genes are TRBV6-2 or TRBV6-3 and TRBJ2-7, with 8 bases lining up with TRBD2. The CDR3 runs 14 residues. V trimming: 0 bases; J trimming: 2 bases; junction bases outside the gene matches: 0. The germline CDR1 and CDR2 sequences are MNHEY and SVGEGT. CDR3: CASSYSTSAYEQYF. The CDR3 coding sequence is TGTGCCAGCAGTTACTCGACTAGCGCCTACGAGCAGTACTTC.